These 2 T cell receptor beta chains share one sample of origin, sequenced in a study of identical twins. In TCRdb, the 5' RACE reads were re-called with MiXCR into one record per CDR3 protein. The sample carries 500,000 or so distinct CDR3 sequences, approximately 15% recorded once. The same specimen was also included in a second study, on yellow fever vaccine responses in identical twins.

The specimen sequenced was CD4+ T cells sorted from blood. The receptors stem from a woman younger than 30 in good health.

The rearrangement joins TRBV29-1 to TRBJ1-1; 11 nucleotides align to TRBD1. J gave up 6 bases and V 5 bases, and 8 bases lay outside the gene matches. CDR1 is SQVTM and CDR2 is ANQGSEA in the germline V gene. There are 14 residues in the CDR3. The CDR3 coding sequence is TGCAGCGTTCGCCGGGGACAGGGGGACTCTGAAGCTTTCTTT. Protein sequence: CSVRRGQGDSEAFF.

This sequence joins TRBV5-6 and TRBJ1-1; D is unresolved. The CDR3 is 15 residues long. Germline CDR1 SGHDT, CDR2 YYEEEE. V lost 2 bases and J 2 bases, leaving 13 bases between the germline ends. The CDR3 DNA is TGTGCCAGCAGCTTTCCGGGTATCCCTAACACTGAAGCTTTCTTT. Amino acid sequence: CASSFPGIPNTEAFF.